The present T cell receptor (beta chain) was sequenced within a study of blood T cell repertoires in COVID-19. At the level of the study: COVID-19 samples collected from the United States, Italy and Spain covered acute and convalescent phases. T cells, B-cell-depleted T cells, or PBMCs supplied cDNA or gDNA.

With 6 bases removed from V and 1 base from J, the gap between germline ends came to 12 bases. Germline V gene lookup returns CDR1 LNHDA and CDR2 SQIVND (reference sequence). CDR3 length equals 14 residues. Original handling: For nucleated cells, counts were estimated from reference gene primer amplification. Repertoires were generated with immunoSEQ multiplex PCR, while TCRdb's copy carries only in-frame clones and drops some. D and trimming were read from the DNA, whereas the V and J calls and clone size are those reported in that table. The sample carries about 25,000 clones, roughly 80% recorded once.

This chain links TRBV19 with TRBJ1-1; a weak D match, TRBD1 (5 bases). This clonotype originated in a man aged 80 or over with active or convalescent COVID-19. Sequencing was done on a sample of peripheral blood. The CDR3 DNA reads TGTGCCAGTAGCCCCCGAAGGGGGAACACTGAAGCTTTCTTT. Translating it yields CASSPRRGNTEAFF.